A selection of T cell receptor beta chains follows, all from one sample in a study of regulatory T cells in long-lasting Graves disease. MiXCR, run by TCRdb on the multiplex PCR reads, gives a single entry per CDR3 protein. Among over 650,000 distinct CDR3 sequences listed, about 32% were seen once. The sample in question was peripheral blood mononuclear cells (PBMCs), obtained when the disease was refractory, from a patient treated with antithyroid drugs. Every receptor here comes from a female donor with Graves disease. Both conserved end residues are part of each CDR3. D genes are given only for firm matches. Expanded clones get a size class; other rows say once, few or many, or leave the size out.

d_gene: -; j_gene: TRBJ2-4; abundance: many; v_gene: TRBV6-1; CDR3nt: TGTGCCAGCAGTGGACATCTACTAGCCAAAAACATTCAGTACTTC; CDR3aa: CASSGHLLAKNIQYF
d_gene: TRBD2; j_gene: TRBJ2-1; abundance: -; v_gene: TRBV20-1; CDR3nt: TGCAGTGCTAGAAAGGGACTAGCGGGAATCAATGAGCAGTTCTTC; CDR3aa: CSARKGLAGINEQFF
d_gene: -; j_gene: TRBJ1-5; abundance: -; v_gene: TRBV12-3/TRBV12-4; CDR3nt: TGTGCCAGCAGTCCATGGGGGGGTCAGCCCCAGCATTTT; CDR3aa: CASSPWGGQPQHF
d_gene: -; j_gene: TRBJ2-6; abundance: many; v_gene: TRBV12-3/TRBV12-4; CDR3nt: TGTGCCAGCAGTTTAAGGGGGGCTGGGGCCAACGTCCTGACTTTC; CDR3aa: CASSLRGAGANVLTF
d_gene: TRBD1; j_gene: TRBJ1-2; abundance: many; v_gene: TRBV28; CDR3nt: TGTGCCAGCAGTTCCCAAGGGGACAGGGTCCCTGGCTACACCTTC; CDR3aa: CASSSQGDRVPGYTF
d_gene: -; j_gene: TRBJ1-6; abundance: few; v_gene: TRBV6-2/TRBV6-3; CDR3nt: TGTGCCAGCAGTGAAGTTGGGGACCGGCTGTATAATTCACCCCTCCACTTT; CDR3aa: CASSEVGDRLYNSPLHF
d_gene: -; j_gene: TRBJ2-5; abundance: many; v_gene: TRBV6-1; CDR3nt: TGTGCCAGCAGCTTAAGGACGGTTCAAGAGACCCAGTACTTC; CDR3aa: CASSLRTVQETQYF
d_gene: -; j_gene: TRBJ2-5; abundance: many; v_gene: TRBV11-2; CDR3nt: TGTGCCAGCAGCCGACAGGATTGGTCAGAGACCCAGTACTTC; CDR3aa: CASSRQDWSETQYF
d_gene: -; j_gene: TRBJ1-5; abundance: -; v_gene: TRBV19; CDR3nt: TGTGCCAGTACGCGACAGAGAAGTCAGCCCCAGCATTTT; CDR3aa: CASTRQRSQPQHF
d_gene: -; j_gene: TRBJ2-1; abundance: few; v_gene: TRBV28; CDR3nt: TGTGCCAGCAGTCCCTACAGCAATGAGCAGTTCTTC; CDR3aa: CASSPYSNEQFF
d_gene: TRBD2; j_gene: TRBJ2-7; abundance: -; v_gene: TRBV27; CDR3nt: TGTGCCAGCAGACCGGGACTAGCGGGACCATACGAGCAGTACTTC; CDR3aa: CASRPGLAGPYEQYF
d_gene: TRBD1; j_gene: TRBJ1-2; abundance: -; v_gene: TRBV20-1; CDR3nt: TGCAGTGCTAGTGACAGGGGGTTATTAGATGGCTACACCTTC; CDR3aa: CSASDRGLLDGYTF
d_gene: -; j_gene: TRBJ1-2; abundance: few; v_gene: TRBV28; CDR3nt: TGCGCCAGCAGCCTCGACAATCAGGTACTTGGCTACACCTTC; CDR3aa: CASSLDNQVLGYTF
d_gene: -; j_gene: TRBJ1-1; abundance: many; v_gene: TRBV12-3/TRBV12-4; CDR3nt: TGTGCCAGCAGTTTAACAGGAGGAGGGACTGCTGAAGCTTTCTTT; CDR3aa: CASSLTGGGTAEAFF
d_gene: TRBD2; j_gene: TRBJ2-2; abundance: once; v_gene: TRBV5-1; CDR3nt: TGCGCCTCCCTCCGCCTAGCGGGAGGGGAGCTGTTTTTT; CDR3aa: CASLRLAGGELFF
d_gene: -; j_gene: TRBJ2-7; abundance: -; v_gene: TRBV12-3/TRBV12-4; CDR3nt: TGTGCCAGCAGGGCCGGACACGTTGCGGCCTACGAGCAGTACTTC; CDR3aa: CASRAGHVAAYEQYF
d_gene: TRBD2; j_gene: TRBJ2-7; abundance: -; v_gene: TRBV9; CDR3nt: TGTGCCAGCAGCACTGGACTAGCGGGCTACGAGCAGTACTTC; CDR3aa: CASSTGLAGYEQYF
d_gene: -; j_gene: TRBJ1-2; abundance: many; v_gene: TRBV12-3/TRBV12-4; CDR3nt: TGTGCCAGCAACACCTGGGGGGCAACCTATGGCTACACCTTC; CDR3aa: CASNTWGATYGYTF
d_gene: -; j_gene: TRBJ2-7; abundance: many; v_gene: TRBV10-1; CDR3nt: TGCGCCAGCAGTGCGGGACGAGGACCCTACGAGCAGTACTTC; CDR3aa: CASSAGRGPYEQYF
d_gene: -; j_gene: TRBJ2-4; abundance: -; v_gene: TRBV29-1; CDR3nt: TGCAGCGTTGAAGTTGGTGACACTTTAGCCAAAAACATTCAGTACTTC; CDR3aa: CSVEVGDTLAKNIQYF
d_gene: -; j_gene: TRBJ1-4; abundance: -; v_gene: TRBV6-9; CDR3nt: TGTGCCAGCAGTTACGGTGGGGGAGCAACTAATGAAAAACTGTTTTTT; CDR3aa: CASSYGGGATNEKLFF
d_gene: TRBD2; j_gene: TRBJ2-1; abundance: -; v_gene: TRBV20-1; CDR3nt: TGCAGTGCTAGCCCTAGCGGGAGCATCAGCTCCTACAATGAGCAGTTCTTC; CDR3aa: CSASPSGSISSYNEQFF
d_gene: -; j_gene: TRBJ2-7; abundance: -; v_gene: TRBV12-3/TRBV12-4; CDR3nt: TGTGCCAGCAGACCACACATCCAAGGATCCTACGAGCAGTACTTC; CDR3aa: CASRPHIQGSYEQYF